This TCR beta chain appears in the sequencing data of a study of blood T cell repertoires in COVID-19. Whole-study context: Whether acute or convalescent, the COVID-19 samples came from the United States, Italy and Spain.

Some clones are missing from TCRdb's copy, which holds only in-frame ones; the method was immunoSEQ multiplex PCR. The data contain some 220,000 clones, over 75% of them seen just once; the ten biggest clones take up roughly 13%. V shed 1 base and J shed 6 bases, with 13 bases lying between them. Germline loops: CDR1 SGHNT, CDR2 YYREEE (reference sequence). The length of the CDR3 is 14 residues. V is TRBV5-4 and J is TRBJ1-1; the D gene is possibly TRBD1 (5 bases). Sequenced sample: peripheral blood. The TCR sequence derives from a human donor in a cohort sampled during active COVID-19. CDR3 in amino acids: CASSLRGISPEAFF. CDR3 DNA: TGTGCCAGCAGCTTGCGGGGGATCTCCCCTGAAGCTTTCTTT.